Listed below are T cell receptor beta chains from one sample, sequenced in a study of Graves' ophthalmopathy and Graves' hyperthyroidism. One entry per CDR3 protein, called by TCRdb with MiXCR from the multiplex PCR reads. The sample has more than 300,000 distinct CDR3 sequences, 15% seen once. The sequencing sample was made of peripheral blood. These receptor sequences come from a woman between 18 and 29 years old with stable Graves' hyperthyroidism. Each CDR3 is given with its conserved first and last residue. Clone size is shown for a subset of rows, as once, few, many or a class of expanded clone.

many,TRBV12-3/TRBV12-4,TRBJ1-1,CASSPASWDTEAFF
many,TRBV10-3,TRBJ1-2,CAISGTGDYGYTF
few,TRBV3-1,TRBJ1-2,CASSQGFGYGYTF
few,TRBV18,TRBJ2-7,CASSPFRQRSSYEQYF
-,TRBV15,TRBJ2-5,CATSRDGTSGGETQYF
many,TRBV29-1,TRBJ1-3,CSGGTGGTIYF
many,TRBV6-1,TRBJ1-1,CASSQGQLTFEAFF
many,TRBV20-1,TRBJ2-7,CSASGLAGFEQYF
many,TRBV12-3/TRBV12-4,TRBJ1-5,CASSFGNSNQPQHF
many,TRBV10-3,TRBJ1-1,CAISGPAADTEAFF
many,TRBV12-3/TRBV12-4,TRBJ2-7,CASSAHGGFTPEQYF
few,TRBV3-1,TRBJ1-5,CASSARSGTNQPQHF
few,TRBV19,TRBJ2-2,CASSIQGSGTGELFF
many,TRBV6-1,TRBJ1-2,CASTRHGSLGLNGYPF
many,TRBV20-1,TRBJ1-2,CSALSTRDYGYTF
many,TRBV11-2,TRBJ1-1,CASSPTAFF
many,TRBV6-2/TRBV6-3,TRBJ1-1,CASSYSITGVTEAFF
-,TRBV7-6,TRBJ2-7,CASSSRGRGGTYEQYF
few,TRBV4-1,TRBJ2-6,CASSQAVLPGQFNSGANVLTF
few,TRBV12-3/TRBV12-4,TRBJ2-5,CASSREGGARETQYF
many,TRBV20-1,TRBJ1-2,CSALPVGGTYGYTF
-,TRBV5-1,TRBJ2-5,CASSLAKGGETQYF
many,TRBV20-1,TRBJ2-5,CSARTGTGGRETQYF
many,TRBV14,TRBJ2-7,CASSLSRDRGYEQYF
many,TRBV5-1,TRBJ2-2,CASSTQANTGELFF
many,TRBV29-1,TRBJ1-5,CSVEAQGQPQHF
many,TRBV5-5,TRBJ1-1,CASSLGGWPDTEAFF
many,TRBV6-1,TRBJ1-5,CASSERRDGLKDNQPQHF
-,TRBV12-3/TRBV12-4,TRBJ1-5,CASSGWGRNNQPQHF